This record concerns one T cell receptor (beta chain) sequence. This clonotype was recorded many times. It lacks a known antigen. The record has no base qualities; no much larger clone is one base away. The roughly 39 donors, aged about 6 to 90 years, were systemically healthy Caucasian individuals from Russia. Each donor gave approximately 9.3 milliliters of peripheral blood, collected into EDTA-treated Vacutainer tubes. Ficoll-Paque density-gradient centrifugation was used to isolate PBMCs, with at least 6 million obtained per sample. Total RNA was extracted from PBMCs with Trizol reagent, with at least 6 micrograms obtained per sample. For every donor, an aliquot of PBMCs went through flow cytometry to measure the percentages of naive CD45RAhigh/CD27high T cells. These data are taken from a study of blood T cells in healthy people across ages (dated by TCRdb to the mid-2010s). Looking at the study overall: Template switching captured roughly one uniquely barcoded TCR beta cDNA molecule per two T cells in model experiments. The study analyzed two additional independent replicas of 1 million unique cDNA reads from the same blood draw for two donors, one aged 18 to 29 and one aged 80 or older. The donors were split into four age groups: young (average about 16 years), middle-aged (roughly 39), aged (approximately 60) and long-lived (approximately 80). Age-related changes in TCR beta repertoire diversity were measured in the study by deep sequencing normalized with unique cDNA molecular identifiers. To avoid experimental bias, donors of different ages were randomly spread across the sequencing lanes.

The CDR3 goes from the cysteine to the phenylalanine over 14 residues. This entry keeps only the CDR3 DNA: 42 bases, framed from base 1. The V end loses 0 bases and the J end loses 0 bases, and a stretch of 6 bases separates them. From the germline V gene, CDR1 is SGDLS and CDR2 is YYNGEE. Study-wide findings and limitations: Total diversity estimates from one million sequenced T cells were considered lower bounds and underestimates. Observed TCR beta diversity correlated strongly with the percentage of naive T cells measured by flow cytometry. Bulk unsorted PBMC profiling prevented conclusive comparison of naive and antigen-experienced compartments. Because donor CMV infection status was unknown, age-related changes in expanded clonotypes were potentially confounded. Compared with the aged group, more naive CD4+ T cells, fewer expanded clones and increased TCR diversity were shown by the long-lived group, suggesting age selection. Observed TCR beta diversity per million T cells fell roughly linearly with age, and a significant reduction was already apparent by age roughly 40.

Preparation of the library involved 5' RACE. Sequenced on an Illumina HiSeq 2500. A second PCR of roughly 7 to 12 cycles was performed with a sample-barcoded 5' primer and a J-beta primer mix. A template-switch 5' adaptor carrying 12 random nucleotides introduced a unique molecular identifier onto each TCR beta cDNA molecule. Each sample yielded at least 3 million CDR3-containing paired-end reads. All of the RNA was converted into first-strand cDNA using the Mint cDNA synthesis kit, with a TRBC-specific oligonucleotide serving as the primer. Following uracil-DNA glycosylase treatment, all cDNA underwent a first 18-cycle PCR with the universal primers M1SS and BC2_uni_R. Concerning the study's data processing: For normalization, 1 million high-quality reads were randomly selected from each sample, with every read carrying a distinct molecular identifier. Instead of being binned into consensus sequences, reads with shared molecular identifiers were discarded. MiTCR, set to a Q25 quality threshold and the strictest error-elimination algorithm, was used for CDR3 identification, clonotype clustering and error correction. A nonparametric unseen species model with Euler transformation was used to estimate lower-bound total TCR beta diversity. TCRdb reanalyzed the raw reads on its own, using fastp at Q25 for trimming and MiXCR for clone calling, and kept in-frame beta chains. Here each entry gathers all rows of one CDR3 protein and keeps the most common genes and DNA. The authors' filters were not applied to this entry. This sample holds approximately 820,000 distinct CDR3 sequences; under 55% were observed only once. The biggest ten clones account for under 20% of the sample.

The sequence derives from a man between 60 and 70 years old in good health. Recombination joined TRBV9 with TRBJ2-5; no confident D gene assignment can be made. Sequences were obtained from blood. The bases are TGTGCCAGCAGCGTAGAGGAGTACCAAGAGACCCAGTACTTC. This yields the protein CASSVEEYQETQYF.